Following are 9 T cell receptor beta chains from one sample sequenced in a study of T cells in Graves' hyperthyroidism and ophthalmopathy. RNA transcripts were the template for amplifying TCR beta CDR3 regions. Researchers ran a first-round RT-PCR on the TCR CDR3 using the HTBI primer set. MiXCR was run by TCRdb on the multiplex PCR reads, yielding one entry per CDR3 protein. The sample has a few hundred thousand distinct CDR3 sequences, 15% to 18% seen once. Sequences were obtained from blood. The receptors originated from a woman under 30 with Graves' hyperthyroidism that later progressed to Graves' ophthalmopathy.

This clonotype was observed a few times. The V and J genes are TRBV12-3 or TRBV12-4 and TRBJ2-3; possible D gene TRBD2, 6 bases. With 5 bases removed from V and 13 bases from J, the gap between germline ends came to 22 bases. The CDR3 length is 14 residues. CDR3 sequence: CASSPQRVAAGEYF. The CDR3 bases are TGTGCCAGCAGTCCCCAACGGGTAGCGGCCGGGGAGTATTTT.

This clonotype was counted only a few times. The chain joins TRBV30 to TRBJ2-2; the D gene could be TRBD1 or TRBD2 (5 bases each). This CDR3 has 15 amino acids. Trimming stripped 2 bases from V and 4 bases from J, with 14 bases between. Germline-derived CDR1 and CDR2 are GTSNPN and SVGIG (reference sequence). The DNA of the CDR3 is TGTGCCTGGAGTACCCGGGACGGGGCCACCGGGGAGCTGTTTTTT. It is translated as CAWSTRDGATGELFF. The full variable domain, in which reference TRBV30 and TRBJ2-2 provide the parts outside the CDR3, is SQTIHQWPATLVQPVGSPLSLECTVEGTSNPNLYWYRQAAGRGLQLLFYSVGIGQISSEVPQNLSASRPQDRQFILSSKKLLLSDSGFYLCAWSTRDGATGELFFGEGSRLTVL.

This clonotype was seen a few times. The chain uses TRBV28 and TRBJ1-1, with TRBD1 as a possible D gene (6 bases). This CDR3 contains 14 residues. Trimming removed 4 bases from V and 3 bases from J, with 12 bases in between. Germline V gene lookup returns CDR1 MDHEN and CDR2 SYDVKM. CDR3 sequence reads: CASSSNREDTEAFF. CDR3 DNA sequence: TGTGCCAGCAGTTCGAACAGGGAAGACACTGAAGCTTTCTTT.

This clonotype was picked up many times. The gene calls are TRBV5-1 and TRBJ1-2; a possible D gene is TRBD1 (5 bases). V was clipped by 2 bases and J by 4 bases, with 12 bases between them. CDR1 and CDR2 from the germline V gene are SGHRS and YFSETQ. The length of the CDR3 is 14 residues. The CDR3 DNA reads as TGCGCCAGCAGCTTATCCGGGGGTACCTATGGCTACACCTTC. It is translated as CASSLSGGTYGYTF.

Only a few counts were recorded for this clonotype. The chain employs TRBV7-9 and TRBJ1-2, with 9 nucleotides matching TRBD1. J gave up 8 bases and V 0 bases, and 7 bases lay outside the gene matches. This CDR3 has 15 amino acids. Germline loops: CDR1 SEHNR, CDR2 FQNEAQ (reference sequence). CDR3 DNA sequence: TGTGCCAGCAGCTTAGCGCGCGGGACAGGGATGGGCTACACCTTC. It translates to CASSLARGTGMGYTF.

This clonotype was detected many times. The genes are TRBV7-9 and TRBJ1-1; 7 bases align to TRBD1. The CDR3 sequence is 15 residues long. CDR1 is SEHNR, CDR2 FQNEAQ, per germline (reference sequence). J was trimmed by 6 bases and V by 6 bases; bases with no gene match: 13. CDR3 amino acids: CASSSDRVPSPEAFF. The CDR3 DNA reads TGTGCCAGCAGTTCCGACAGGGTCCCCTCCCCTGAAGCTTTCTTT.

This clonotype appeared many times. V gene TRBV28 combines with J gene TRBJ1-6; the D is unclear. The length of the CDR3 is 14 residues. Trimming cost V 2 bases and J 7 bases, with 9 bases left between them. Germline V gene lookup returns CDR1 MDHEN and CDR2 SYDVKM. DNA for the CDR3: TGTGCCAGCAGTTTAATGGGAGCCAATTCACCCCTCCACTTT. The encoded protein is CASSLMGANSPLHF.

The table lists this clonotype with many counts. V and J are TRBV5-1 and TRBJ2-1, with TRBD2 matching 7 bases. This CDR3 is built from 15 residues. Germline V gives CDR1 SGHRS, CDR2 YFSETQ. V shed 2 bases and J 4 bases; nucleotides not matched to a gene: 6. In DNA form, the CDR3 reads TGCGCCAGCAGCTTAGGCCTAGCGGTTTACAATGAGCAGTTCTTC. This sequence encodes CASSLGLAVYNEQFF.

This clonotype was recorded many times. The chain joins TRBV20-1 to TRBJ2-7; 10 bases match TRBD2. The CDR3 runs to 15 residues. V was pared by 6 bases and J by 4 bases, with 12 bases of the junction left unmatched. The germline CDR1 and CDR2 sequences are DFQATT and SNEGSKA (reference sequence). The CDR3 bases are TGCAGTGCCCCTAAGGAGCGGGAGGGCTTGTACGAGCAGTACTTC. Residues: CSAPKEREGLYEQYF.